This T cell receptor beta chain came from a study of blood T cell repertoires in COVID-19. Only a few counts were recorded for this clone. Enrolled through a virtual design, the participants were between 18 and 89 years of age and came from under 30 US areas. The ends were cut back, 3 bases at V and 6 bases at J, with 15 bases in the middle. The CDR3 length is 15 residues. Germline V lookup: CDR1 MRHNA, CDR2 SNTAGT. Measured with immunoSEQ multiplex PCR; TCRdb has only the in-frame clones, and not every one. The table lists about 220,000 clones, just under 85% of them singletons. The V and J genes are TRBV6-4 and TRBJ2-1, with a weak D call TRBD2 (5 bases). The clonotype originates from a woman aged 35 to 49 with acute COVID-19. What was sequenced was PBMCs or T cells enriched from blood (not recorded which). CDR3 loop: CASSELSEGGNEQFF. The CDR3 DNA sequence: TGTGCCAGCAGTGAACTTAGCGAGGGCGGCAATGAGCAGTTCTTC.